This passage covers 9 T cell receptor beta chains from one sample sequenced in a study of cytomegalovirus exposure and HLA in healthy donors. A multiplex PCR was run with 60 Vbeta primers and 13 Jbeta primers. Repertoires were generated with immunoSEQ multiplex PCR, while TCRdb's copy carries only in-frame clones and drops some. Of approximately 110,000 clones listed, less than 80% are singletons. Sequenced sample: PBMCs. Receptor source: a man aged 50 or older in good health and CMV-seronegative.

The CDR3 DNA is TGTGCCAGCAGAAGGGGGGGAGCAAACACCGGGGAGCTGTTTTTT. Encoded protein: CASRRGGANTGELFF. The gene calls are TRBV5-8 and TRBJ2-2; tentatively, D is TRBD2 (7 bases). From germline, CDR1 is SGHTS and CDR2 YDEGEE. V was pared by 5 bases and J by 2 bases, with 13 bases between. The length of the CDR3 is 15 residues.

The genes are TRBV28 and TRBJ2-7, with a possible D match to TRBD2 (7 bases). The CDR3 loop spans 15 amino acids. Trimming took 6 bases from V and 3 from J, leaving 18 bases between them. Germline V gene lookup returns CDR1 MDHEN and CDR2 SYDVKM. Here the CDR3 reads CASSTIGGRLYEQYV. The CDR3 DNA follows: TGTGCCAGCAGCACTATCGGGGGGCGGCTCTACGAGCAGTACGTC.

The chain carries TRBV25-1 and TRBJ2-1; tentative D call: TRBD1 (5 bases). V lost 3 bases to trimming and J lost 3 bases, with 12 bases between them. CDR1 is MGHDK and CDR2 is SYGVNS in the germline V gene. The CDR3 sequence is 15 residues long. The CDR3 spells CASSDNKDNYNEQFF. The CDR3 bases are TGTGCCAGCAGTGATAATAAGGACAACTACAATGAGCAGTTCTTC.

This chain joins TRBV10-3 and TRBJ1-6, with TRBD1 matching 7 bases. In germline, CDR1 is ENHRY, CDR2 SYGVKD. The CDR3 runs to 13 residues. Unmatched junction bases numbered 7, after V lost 10 bases and J lost 7 bases. The DNA for the CDR3 is TGTGCCAGTGCCGGGACAGACAATTCACCCCTCCACTTT. Amino acids: CASAGTDNSPLHF.

The CDR3 spells CASSIMAEGYEQFF. The DNA for the CDR3 is TGTGCCAGTAGTATTATGGCGGAGGGTTATGAGCAGTTCTTC. The chain has TRBV19 and TRBJ2-1, with a tentative D call TRBD2 (6 bases). CDR1 is LNHDA, CDR2 SQIVND, per germline (reference sequence). With 3 bases removed from V and 8 bases from J, the gap between germline ends came to 14 bases. The CDR3 is 14 amino acids.

This clone was seen just once. V gene TRBV14 combines with J gene TRBJ2-5; TRBD1 aligns across 9 bases. V was clipped by 0 bases and J by 2 bases; unmatched bases: 4. Germline V gene sequence: CDR1 SGHDN, CDR2 FVKESK. This CDR3 spans 16 amino acids. CDR3: CASSQERDRVQETQYF. CDR3 in DNA: TGTGCCAGCAGCCAAGAGAGGGACAGGGTTCAAGAGACCCAGTACTTC.

Only a few counts were recorded for this clone. The genes are TRBV5-1 and TRBJ2-2, with 8 bases fitting TRBD1. The junction had 11 bases not matched to a gene; V was cut back by 8 bases and J by 2 bases. The CDR3 is 16 amino acids. The germline V gene encodes CDR1 SGHRS and CDR2 YFSETQ. CDR3 region: CASRTTGQANTGELFF. CDR3 nucleotide sequence: TGCGCCAGTCGGACCACGGGACAGGCTAACACCGGGGAGCTGTTTTTT.

The V gene is TRBV28, the J gene TRBJ1-6; no reliable D call. The length of the CDR3 is 13 residues. The V gene lost 6 bases and the J gene lost 6 bases, with 9 bases spanning the gap. CDR1 is MDHEN, CDR2 SYDVKM, per germline. CDR3 residues: CASRPTFNSPLHF. CDR3 nucleotide sequence: TGTGCCAGCAGACCGACTTTTAATTCACCCCTCCACTTT.

The CDR3 region is CASSVAKLEVANTGELFF. CDR3 sequence (DNA): TGTGCCAGCAGCGTAGCTAAGTTGGAGGTGGCGAACACCGGGGAGCTGTTTTTT. The genes are TRBV9 and TRBJ2-2; D may be TRBD2 (5 bases). V lost 0 bases and J 0 bases, leaving 15 bases between the germline ends. The CDR3 is 18 residues long. The germline V gene has CDR1 SGDLS and CDR2 YYNGEE.